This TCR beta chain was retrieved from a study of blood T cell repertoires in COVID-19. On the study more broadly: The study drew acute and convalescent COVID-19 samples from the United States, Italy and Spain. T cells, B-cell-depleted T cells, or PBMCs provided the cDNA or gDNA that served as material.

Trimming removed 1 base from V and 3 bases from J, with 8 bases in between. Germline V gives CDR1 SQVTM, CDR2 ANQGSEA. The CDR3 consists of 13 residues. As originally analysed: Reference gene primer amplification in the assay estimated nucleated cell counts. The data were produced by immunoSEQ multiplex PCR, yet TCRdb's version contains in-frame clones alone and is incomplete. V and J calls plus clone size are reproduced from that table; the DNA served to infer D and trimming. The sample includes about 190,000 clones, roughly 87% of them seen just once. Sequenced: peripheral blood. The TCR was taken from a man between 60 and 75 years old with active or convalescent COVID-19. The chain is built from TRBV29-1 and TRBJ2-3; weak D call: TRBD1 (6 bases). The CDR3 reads CSVEGTETDTQYF. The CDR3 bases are TGCAGCGTTGAAGGGACAGAGACAGATACGCAGTATTTT.